This T cell receptor (beta chain) appears in the sequencing data of a study of T cell repertoires in cytomegalovirus infection. The overall study: TCR beta signatures that were public indicated CMV infection and matching HLA type.

Study results and limitations: Clonotype analysis showed dominance of the ex vivo response by HLA-C-restricted CMV-specific TCR beta clonotypes. Carriers of CMV plus the relevant HLA were identified by cumulative public TCR beta family frequency.

Germline V gene lookup returns CDR1 SNHLY and CDR2 FYNNEI. J gave up 1 base and V 5 bases, and 9 bases lay outside the gene matches. The CDR3 contains 16 residues. TCRdb re-analysed the reads in MiXCR, keeping a single row per CDR3 protein. The sample includes approximately 190,000 distinct CDR3 sequences, roughly 27% of them seen just once. This clonotype was detected only a few times. Its antigen is still unknown. The clonotype was recovered from a human donor in good health (CMV status not recorded). Some clones in this sample may be carry-over from other donors' samples. This chain uses TRBV2 with TRBJ2-5; the match to TRBD2 covers 8 bases. The material sequenced was PBMCs. The CDR3 sequence: CASSRGAGGTQETQYF. In DNA form, the CDR3 reads TGTGCCAGCAGTCGAGGGGCGGGGGGTACCCAAGAGACCCAGTACTTC. Variable domain in full (rest from reference TRBV2 and TRBJ2-5): EPEVTQTPSHQVTQMGQEVILRCVPISNHLYFYWYRQILGQKVEFLVSFYNNEISEKSEIFDDQFSVERPDGSNFTLKIRSTKLEDSAMYFCASSRGAGGTQETQYFGPGTRLLVL.